The TCR beta chain under discussion was sequenced for a study of T cell responses to AZD1222 COVID-19 vaccine. Here immunoSEQ multiplex PCR was the method, and the copy in TCRdb shows in-frame clones only, minus some. In the table there are 70,000 or so clones, over 60% of which are singletons. The CDR3 has 14 amino acids. Germline V gene data show CDR1 as SNHLY and CDR2 as FYNNEI. V dropped 4 bases and J dropped 3 bases, with 10 bases sitting between them. The TCR sequence derives from an adult in good health. The chain is built from TRBV2 and TRBJ2-1, with D possibly called TRBD1 or TRBD2 (6 bases each). Sequenced material: peripheral blood, taken on day 0 of AZD1222 vaccination. The CDR3 DNA reads as TGTGCCAGCAGTGGAGGGGGGTACTACAATGAGCAGTTCTTC. Amino acids: CASSGGGYYNEQFF.